This TCR beta chain comes out of a study of T cells in Graves' hyperthyroidism and ophthalmopathy. This clonotype was found many times. Its target is not known. Hyperthyroidism of Graves' type that showed no ophthalmopathy progression within 18 months was stable. Orbital computed tomography and thyroid ultrasound, together with serum TRAb and thyroxine and clinical symptoms, were used for diagnoses. Fresh peripheral blood, around 10 ml, yielded the PBMCs. Overall study findings and caveats: Separation of ophthalmopathy from stable hyperthyroidism was achieved by a 13 V-J model.

In germline, CDR1 is SGDLS, CDR2 YYNGEE. V gave up 1 base and J gave up 4 bases; unmatched junction bases: 8. CDR3 length: 17 residues. The CDR3 regions of TCR beta were amplified from RNA transcripts. A first-round RT-PCR of the TCR CDR3 used the HTBI primer set. MiXCR, run by TCRdb on the multiplex PCR reads, gives a single entry per CDR3 protein. In the table there are 500,000 to 600,000 distinct CDR3 sequences, 16% of which are singletons. This rearrangement joins TRBV9 to TRBJ2-3; the match to TRBD2 covers 11 bases. The sample consisted of blood. This receptor was identified in a young woman with Graves' hyperthyroidism. The CDR3 nucleotides are TGTGCCAGCAGCGTAACGACTAGCGGGAAGATGGCAGATACGCAGTATTTT. Its translation is CASSVTTSGKMADTQYF.